This TCR beta chain was captured by sequencing in a study of OX40 agonist ivuxolimab in advanced cancers. Germline values: CDR1 SEHNR, CDR2 FQNEAQ (reference sequence). V lost 2 bases to trimming and J lost 4 bases; unmatched junction nucleotides: 6. The CDR3 loop spans 15 amino acids. Profiled with immunoSEQ multiplex PCR; TCRdb holds only in-frame clones, not every one. Altogether over 30,000 clones are present, around 89% being singletons, with the ten largest covering approximately 4.1%. The rearrangement joins TRBV7-9 to TRBJ2-5; 8 nucleotides line up with TRBD2. The receptor's source is an adult with an advanced solid tumor such as melanoma, head and neck, liver or kidney cancer. Sequencing used CD4+ or CD8+ T cells sorted from blood, obtained in a trial of the OX40 agonist ivuxolimab. DNA for the CDR3: TGTGCCAGCAGCTTAAGTGCGGGGGGTTTAGAGACCCAGTACTTC. It codes for CASSLSAGGLETQYF.